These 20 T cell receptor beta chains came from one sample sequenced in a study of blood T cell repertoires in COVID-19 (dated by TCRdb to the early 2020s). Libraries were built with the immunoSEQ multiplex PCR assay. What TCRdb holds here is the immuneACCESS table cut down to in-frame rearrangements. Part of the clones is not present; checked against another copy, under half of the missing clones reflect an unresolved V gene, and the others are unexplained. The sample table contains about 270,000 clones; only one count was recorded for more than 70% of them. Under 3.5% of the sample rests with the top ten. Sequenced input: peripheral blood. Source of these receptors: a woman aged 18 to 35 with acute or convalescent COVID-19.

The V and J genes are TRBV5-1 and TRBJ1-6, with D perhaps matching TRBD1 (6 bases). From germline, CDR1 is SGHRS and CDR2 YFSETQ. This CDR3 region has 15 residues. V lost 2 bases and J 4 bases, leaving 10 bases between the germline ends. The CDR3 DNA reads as TGCGCCAGCAGCTTAGCGGACAGTTATAATTCACCCCTCCACTTT. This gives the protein CASSLADSYNSPLHF.

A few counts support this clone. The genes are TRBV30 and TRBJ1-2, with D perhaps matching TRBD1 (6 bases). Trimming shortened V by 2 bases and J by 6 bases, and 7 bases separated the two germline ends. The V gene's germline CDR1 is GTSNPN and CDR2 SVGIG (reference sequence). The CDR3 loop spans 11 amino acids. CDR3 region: CAWSTGNGYTF. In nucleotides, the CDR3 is TGTGCCTGGAGTACAGGGAATGGCTACACCTTC.

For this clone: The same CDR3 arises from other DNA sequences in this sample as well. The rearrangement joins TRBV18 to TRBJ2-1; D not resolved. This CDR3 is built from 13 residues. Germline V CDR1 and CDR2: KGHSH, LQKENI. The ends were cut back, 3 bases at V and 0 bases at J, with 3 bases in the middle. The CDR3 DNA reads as TGTGCCAGCTCACCCGGCTCCTACAATGAGCAGTTCTTC. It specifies CASSPGSYNEQFF.

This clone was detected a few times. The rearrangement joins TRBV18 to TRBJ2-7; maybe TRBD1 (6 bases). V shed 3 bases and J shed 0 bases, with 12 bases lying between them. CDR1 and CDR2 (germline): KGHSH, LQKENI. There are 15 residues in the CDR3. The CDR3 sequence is CASSPSDSASYEQYF. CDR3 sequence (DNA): TGTGCCAGCTCACCCTCGGACAGTGCCTCCTACGAGCAGTACTTC.

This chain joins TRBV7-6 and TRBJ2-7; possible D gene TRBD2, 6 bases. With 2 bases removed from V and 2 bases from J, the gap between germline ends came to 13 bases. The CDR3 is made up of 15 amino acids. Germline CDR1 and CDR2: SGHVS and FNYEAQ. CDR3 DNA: TGTGCCAGCAGCTTACGTCGTGCGGGAACCTACGAGCAGTACTTC. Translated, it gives CASSLRRAGTYEQYF.

The CDR3 reads CASRLTGPSLEQYF. The CDR3 DNA follows: TGTGCCAGCAGGCTGACAGGACCTTCGCTCGAGCAGTACTTC. This chain uses TRBV6-5 with TRBJ2-7, with D maybe TRBD1 (6 bases). CDR3 length: 14 amino acids. The V and J ends lost 6 bases and 6 bases respectively, with 18 bases between them. Germline assignment: CDR1 MNHEY and CDR2 SVGAGI.

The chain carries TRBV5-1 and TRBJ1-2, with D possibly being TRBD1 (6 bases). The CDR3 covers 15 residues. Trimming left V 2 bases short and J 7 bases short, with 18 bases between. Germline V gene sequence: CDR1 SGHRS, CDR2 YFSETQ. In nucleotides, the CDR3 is TGCGCCAGCAGCTTCGGGCCCAGGGGCAATCTTGGCTACACCTTC. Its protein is CASSFGPRGNLGYTF.

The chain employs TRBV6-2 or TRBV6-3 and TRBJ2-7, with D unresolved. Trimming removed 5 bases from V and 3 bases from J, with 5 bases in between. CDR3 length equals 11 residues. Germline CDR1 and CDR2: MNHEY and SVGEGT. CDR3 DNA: TGTGCCAGCAGTAACAGCTACGAGCAGTACTTC. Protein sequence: CASSNSYEQYF.

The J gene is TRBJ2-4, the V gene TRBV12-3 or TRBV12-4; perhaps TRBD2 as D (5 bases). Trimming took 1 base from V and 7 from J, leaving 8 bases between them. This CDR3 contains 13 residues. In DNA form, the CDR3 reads TGTGCCAGCAGTTTAGTTTGGAGGAACATTCAGTACTTC. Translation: CASSLVWRNIQYF.

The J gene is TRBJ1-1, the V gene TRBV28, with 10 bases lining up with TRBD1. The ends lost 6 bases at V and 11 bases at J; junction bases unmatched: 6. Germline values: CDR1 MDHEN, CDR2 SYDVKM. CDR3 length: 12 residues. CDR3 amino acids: CASRLRQGAAFF. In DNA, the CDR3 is TGTGCCAGCAGACTAAGACAGGGGGCGGCTTTCTTT.

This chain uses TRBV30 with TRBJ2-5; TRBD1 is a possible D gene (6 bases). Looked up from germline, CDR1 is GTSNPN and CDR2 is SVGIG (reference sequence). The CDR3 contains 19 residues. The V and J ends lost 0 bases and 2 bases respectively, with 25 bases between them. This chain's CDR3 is CAWSVWAGATSLSQETQYF. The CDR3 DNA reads TGTGCCTGGAGTGTATGGGCAGGGGCGACTTCCTTATCACAAGAGACCCAGTACTTC.

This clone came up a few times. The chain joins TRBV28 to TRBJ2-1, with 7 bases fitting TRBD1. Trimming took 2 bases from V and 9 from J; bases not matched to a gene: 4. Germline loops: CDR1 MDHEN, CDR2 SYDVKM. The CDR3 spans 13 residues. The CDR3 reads CASSLRQGSEQFF. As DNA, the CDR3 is TGTGCCAGCAGTTTACGACAGGGCAGTGAGCAGTTCTTC.

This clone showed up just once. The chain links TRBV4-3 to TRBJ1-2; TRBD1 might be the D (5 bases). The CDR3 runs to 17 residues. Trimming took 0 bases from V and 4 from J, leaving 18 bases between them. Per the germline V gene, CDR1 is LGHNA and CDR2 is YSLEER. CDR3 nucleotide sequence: TGCGCCAGCAGCCAAGATGTAGACAGAGTACCACCCTATGGCTACACCTTC. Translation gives CASSQDVDRVPPYGYTF.

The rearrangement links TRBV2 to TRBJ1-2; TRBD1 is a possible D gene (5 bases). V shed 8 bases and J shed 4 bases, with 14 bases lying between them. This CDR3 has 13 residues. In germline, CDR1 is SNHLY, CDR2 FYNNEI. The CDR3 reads CASWGEGVYGYTF. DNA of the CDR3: TGTGCCAGCTGGGGGGAGGGAGTCTATGGCTACACCTTC.

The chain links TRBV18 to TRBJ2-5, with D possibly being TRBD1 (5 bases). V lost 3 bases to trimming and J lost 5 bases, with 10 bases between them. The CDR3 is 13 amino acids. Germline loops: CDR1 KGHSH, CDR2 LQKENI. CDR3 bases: TGTGCCAGCTCACCTAGACAGTGGGAGACCCAGTACTTC. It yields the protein CASSPRQWETQYF. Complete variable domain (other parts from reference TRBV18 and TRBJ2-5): NAGVMQNPRHLVRRRGQEARLRCSPMKGHSHVYWYRQLPEEGLKFMVYLQKENIIDESGMPKERFSAEFPKEGPSILRIQQVVRGDSAAYFCASSPRQWETQYFGPGTRLLVL.

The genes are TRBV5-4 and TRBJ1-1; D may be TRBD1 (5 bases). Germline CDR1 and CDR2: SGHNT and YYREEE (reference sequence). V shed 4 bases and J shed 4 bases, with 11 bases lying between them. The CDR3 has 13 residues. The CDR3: CASSIRGGTEAFF. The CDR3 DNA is TGTGCCAGCAGCATTAGGGGCGGCACTGAAGCTTTCTTT.

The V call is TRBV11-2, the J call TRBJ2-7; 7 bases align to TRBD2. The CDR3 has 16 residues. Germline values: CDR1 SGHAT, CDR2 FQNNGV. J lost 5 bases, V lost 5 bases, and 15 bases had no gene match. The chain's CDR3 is CASSTSLAGAFHEQYF. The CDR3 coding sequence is TGTGCCAGCAGCACCTCCTTGGCGGGAGCATTCCACGAGCAGTACTTC.

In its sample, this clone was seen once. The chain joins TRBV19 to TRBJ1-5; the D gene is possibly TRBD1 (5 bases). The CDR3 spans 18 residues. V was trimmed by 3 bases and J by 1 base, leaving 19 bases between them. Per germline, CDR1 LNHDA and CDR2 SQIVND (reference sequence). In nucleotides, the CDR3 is TGTGCCAGTAGTATTCGGGTTCAGGGAGGGTTCAGCAATCAGCCCCAGCATTTT. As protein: CASSIRVQGGFSNQPQHF.

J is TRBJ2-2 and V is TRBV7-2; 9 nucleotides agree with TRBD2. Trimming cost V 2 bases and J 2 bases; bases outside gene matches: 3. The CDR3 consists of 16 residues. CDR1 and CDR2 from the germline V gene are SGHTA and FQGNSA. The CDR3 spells CASSLLLAGNTGELFF. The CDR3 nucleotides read TGTGCCAGCAGCTTACTCCTAGCGGGAAACACCGGGGAGCTGTTTTTT. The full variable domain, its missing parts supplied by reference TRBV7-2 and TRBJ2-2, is GAGVSQSPSNKVTEKGKDVELRCDPISGHTALYWYRQSLGQGLEFLIYFQGNSAPDKSGLPSDRFSAERTGGSVSTLTIQRTQQEDSAVYLCASSLLLAGNTGELFFGEGSRLTVL.

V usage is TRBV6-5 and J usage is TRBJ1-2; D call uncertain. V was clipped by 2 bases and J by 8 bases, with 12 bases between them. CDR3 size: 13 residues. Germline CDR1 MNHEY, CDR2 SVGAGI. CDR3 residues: CASSYDPRNGYTF. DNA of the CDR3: TGTGCCAGCAGTTACGACCCGCGGAACGGCTACACCTTC.